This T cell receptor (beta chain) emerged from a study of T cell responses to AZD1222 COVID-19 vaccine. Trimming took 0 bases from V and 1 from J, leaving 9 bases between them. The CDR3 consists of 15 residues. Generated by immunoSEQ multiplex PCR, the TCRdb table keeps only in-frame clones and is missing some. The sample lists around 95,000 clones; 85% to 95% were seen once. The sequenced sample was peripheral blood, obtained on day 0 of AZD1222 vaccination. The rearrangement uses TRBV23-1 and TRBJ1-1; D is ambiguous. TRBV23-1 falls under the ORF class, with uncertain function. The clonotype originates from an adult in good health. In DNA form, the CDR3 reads TGCGCCAGCAGTCAATCGAAAGAAGAGAACACTGAAGCTTTCTTT. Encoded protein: CASSQSKEENTEAFF.